The 2 T cell receptor beta chains in this list originate from one sample, sequenced in a study of long-term antiretroviral therapy in people with HIV. Survey-level resolution applied to immunoSEQ assay v3.0. Sequencing used immunoSEQ multiplex PCR; TCRdb keeps in-frame clones, though not all of them. This sample carries about 33,000 clones, approximately 96% of them seen once, and the ten largest clones take 2% to 3%. Here the sequenced sample was unsorted PBMCs, taken around 6.6 years after starting antiretroviral therapy. Every receptor here comes from a man in his thirties or forties with HIV.

The rearrangement links TRBV7-2 to TRBJ1-4; weak D call: TRBD1 (5 bases). Germline CDR1 reads SGHTA; CDR2 reads FQGNSA. V was clipped by 5 bases and J by 6 bases, with 13 bases between them. CDR3 length: 14 residues. The CDR3 sequence: CASSPRVAYEKLFF. Here the CDR3 DNA reads TGTGCCAGCAGCCCCAGGGTGGCGTATGAAAAACTGTTTTTT.

The CDR3, as DNA: TGCGCCAGCAGCTTGAAAGGGGCCGGTTCTAACACTGAAGCTTTCTTT. Its protein product is CASSLKGAGSNTEAFF. This chain links TRBV5-1 with TRBJ1-1, with D maybe TRBD1 (5 bases). Deletions cut 1 base from V and 2 bases from J, with 15 bases between. Germline CDR1 SGHRS, CDR2 YFSETQ. This CDR3 has 16 residues.